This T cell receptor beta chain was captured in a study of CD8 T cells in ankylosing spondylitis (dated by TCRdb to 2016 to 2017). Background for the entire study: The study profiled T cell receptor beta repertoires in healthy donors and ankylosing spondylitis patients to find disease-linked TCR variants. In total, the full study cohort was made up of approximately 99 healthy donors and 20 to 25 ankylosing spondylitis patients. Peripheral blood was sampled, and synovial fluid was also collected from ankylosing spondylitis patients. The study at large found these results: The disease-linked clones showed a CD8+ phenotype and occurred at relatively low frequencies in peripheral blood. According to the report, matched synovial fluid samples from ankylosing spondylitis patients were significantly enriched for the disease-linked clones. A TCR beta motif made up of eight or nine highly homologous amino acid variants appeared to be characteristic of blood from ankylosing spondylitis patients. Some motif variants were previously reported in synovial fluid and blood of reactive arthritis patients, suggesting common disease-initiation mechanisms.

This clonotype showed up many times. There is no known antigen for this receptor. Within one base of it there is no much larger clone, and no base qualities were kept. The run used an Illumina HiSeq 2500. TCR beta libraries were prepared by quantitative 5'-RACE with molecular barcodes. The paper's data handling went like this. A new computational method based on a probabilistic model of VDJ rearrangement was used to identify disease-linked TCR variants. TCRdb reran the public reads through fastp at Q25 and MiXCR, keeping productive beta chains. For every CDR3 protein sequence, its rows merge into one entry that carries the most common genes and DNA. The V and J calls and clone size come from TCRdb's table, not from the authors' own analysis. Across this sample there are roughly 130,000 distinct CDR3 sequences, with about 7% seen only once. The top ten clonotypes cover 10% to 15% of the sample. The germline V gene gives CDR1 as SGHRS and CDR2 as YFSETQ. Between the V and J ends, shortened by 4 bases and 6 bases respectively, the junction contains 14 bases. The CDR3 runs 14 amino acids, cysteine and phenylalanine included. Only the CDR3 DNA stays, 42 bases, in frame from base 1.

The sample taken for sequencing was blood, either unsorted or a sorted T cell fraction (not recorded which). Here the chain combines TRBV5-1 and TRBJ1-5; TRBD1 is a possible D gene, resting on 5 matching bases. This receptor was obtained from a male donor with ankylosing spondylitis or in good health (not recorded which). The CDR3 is CASSLDPTGQPQHF. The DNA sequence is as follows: TGCGCCAGCAGCCTAGACCCCACAGGTCAGCCCCAGCATTTT.